In its sample, the clone carrying this T cell receptor beta chain was seen once. The antigen is undetermined. Combined were second doses at about 4 or about 12 weeks. Generated by immunoSEQ multiplex PCR, the TCRdb table keeps only in-frame clones and is missing some. The sample contains roughly 110,000 clones, 70% to 90% of which appear only once. These data are taken from a study of T cell responses to AZD1222 COVID-19 vaccine. Broader study findings: Donors were mostly white British, more females; clonal diversity possibly underestimated. Recipients of AZD1222 seropositive at baseline numbered only five or six.

Trimming stripped 1 base from V and 5 bases from J, with 11 bases between. CDR1 and CDR2 from the germline V gene are SEHNR and FQNEAQ (reference sequence). This CDR3 is 14 amino acids long. Sequenced here: peripheral blood, sampled 28 days after the second AZD1222 dose. The clonotype was recovered from an adult who received the AZD1222 COVID-19 vaccine. The gene calls are TRBV7-9 and TRBJ1-1; D is unclear. The CDR3: CASSLVEALTEAFF. CDR3 DNA sequence: TGTGCCAGCAGCTTAGTGGAGGCTTTGACTGAAGCTTTCTTT.